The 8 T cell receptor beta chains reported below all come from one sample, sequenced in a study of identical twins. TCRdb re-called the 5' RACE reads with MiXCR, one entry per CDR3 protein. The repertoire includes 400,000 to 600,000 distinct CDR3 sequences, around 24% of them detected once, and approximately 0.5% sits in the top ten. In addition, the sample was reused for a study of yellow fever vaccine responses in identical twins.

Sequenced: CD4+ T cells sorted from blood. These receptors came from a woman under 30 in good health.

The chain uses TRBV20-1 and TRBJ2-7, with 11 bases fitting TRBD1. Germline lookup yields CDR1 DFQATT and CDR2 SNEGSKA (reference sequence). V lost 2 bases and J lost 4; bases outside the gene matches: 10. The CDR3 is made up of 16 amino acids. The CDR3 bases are TGCAGTGCTAGAACACTTACCGGGACAGGGGGGTACGAGCAGTACTTC. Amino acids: CSARTLTGTGGYEQYF.

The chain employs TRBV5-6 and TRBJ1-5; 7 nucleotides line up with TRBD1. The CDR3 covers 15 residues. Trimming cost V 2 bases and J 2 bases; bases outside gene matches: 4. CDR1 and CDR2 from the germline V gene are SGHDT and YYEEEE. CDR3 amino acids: CASSLRQGGNQPQHF. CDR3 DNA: TGTGCCAGCAGCTTACGACAGGGAGGCAATCAGCCCCAGCATTTT.

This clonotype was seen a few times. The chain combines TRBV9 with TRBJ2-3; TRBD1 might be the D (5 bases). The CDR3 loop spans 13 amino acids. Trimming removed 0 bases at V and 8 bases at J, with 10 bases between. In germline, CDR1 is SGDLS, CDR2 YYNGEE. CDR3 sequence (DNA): TGTGCCAGCAGCGTAGAACAGGATGGTACGCAGTATTTT. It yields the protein CASSVEQDGTQYF.

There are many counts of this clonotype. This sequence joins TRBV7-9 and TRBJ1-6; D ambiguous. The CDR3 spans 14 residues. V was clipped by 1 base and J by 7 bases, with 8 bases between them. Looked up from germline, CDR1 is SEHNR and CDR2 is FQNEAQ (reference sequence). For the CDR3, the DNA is TGTGCCAGCAGCTTAGGAGACATGAATTCACCCCTCCACTTT. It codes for CASSLGDMNSPLHF.

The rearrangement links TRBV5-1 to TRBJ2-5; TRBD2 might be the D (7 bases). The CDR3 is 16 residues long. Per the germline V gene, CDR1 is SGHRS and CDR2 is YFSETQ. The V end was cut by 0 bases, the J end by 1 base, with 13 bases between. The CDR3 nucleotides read TGCGCCAGCAGCTTGGAGGTTAGGGGGGGCCAAGAGACCCAGTACTTC. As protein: CASSLEVRGGQETQYF.

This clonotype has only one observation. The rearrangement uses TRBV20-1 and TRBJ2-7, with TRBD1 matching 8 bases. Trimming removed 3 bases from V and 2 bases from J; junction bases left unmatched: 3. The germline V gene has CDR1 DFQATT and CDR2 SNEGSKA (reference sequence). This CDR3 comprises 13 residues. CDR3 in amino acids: CSARATGAYEQYF. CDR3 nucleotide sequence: TGCAGTGCTAGGGCGACAGGGGCCTACGAGCAGTACTTC.

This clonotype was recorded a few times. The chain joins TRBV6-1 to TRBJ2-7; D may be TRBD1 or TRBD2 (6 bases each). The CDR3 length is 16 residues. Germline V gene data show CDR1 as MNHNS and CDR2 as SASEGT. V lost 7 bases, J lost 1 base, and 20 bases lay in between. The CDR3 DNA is TGTGCCAGCACCCTTACGGGGGCCAGGGGATCCTACGAGCAGTACTTC. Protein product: CASTLTGARGSYEQYF.

CDR3 nucleotide sequence: TGCGCCAGCAGCTGGGGACTAGCGGGAGGGCCGGGGAATGAGCAGTTCTTC. Protein: CASSWGLAGGPGNEQFF. The chain uses TRBV5-1 and TRBJ2-1; TRBD2 matches at 16 bases. J lost 7 bases, V lost 3 bases, and 7 bases had no gene match. This CDR3 has 17 residues. Germline values: CDR1 SGHRS, CDR2 YFSETQ.